This paragraph covers one TCR beta chain sequence. Its specificity is unknown. Specified time point: neoterminal ileum biopsy at postoperative endoscopy, about 6 months after surgery. This entry is derived from a study of T cell repertoires in ileal Crohn's disease. On the study more broadly: M6 samples are neoterminal ileum biopsies from postoperative colonoscopy. Study observations and caveats: Postoperative endoscopy occurred within one year, median around 6.6 months.

Only in-frame clones appear in the TCRdb table, and some are missing; sequencing was by immunoSEQ multiplex PCR. The sample yields approximately 7,200 clones, approximately 70% seen once. V was pared by 8 bases and J by 5 bases, with 18 bases between. In germline, CDR1 is SGHTA, CDR2 FQGNSA. The CDR3 is made up of 14 amino acids. The sample was ileal tissue. This chain joins TRBV7-2 and TRBJ1-2; TRBD1 might be the D (6 bases). This TCR was sampled from an adult with Crohn's disease. CDR3 nucleotide sequence: TGTGCCAGCTCCGGCGACAGGCCCCTTTATGGCTACACCTTC. This encodes CASSGDRPLYGYTF.